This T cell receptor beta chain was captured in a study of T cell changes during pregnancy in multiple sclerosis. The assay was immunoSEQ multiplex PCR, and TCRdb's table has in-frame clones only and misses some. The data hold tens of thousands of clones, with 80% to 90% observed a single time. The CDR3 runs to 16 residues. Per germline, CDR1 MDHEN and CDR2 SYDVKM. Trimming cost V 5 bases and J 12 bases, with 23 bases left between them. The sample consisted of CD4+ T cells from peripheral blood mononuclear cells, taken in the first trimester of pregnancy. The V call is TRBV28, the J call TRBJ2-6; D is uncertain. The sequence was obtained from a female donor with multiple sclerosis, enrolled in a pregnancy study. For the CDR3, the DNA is TGTGCCAGCAGTACCCTCGACAATCCCCTCGTGAGCGTCCTGACTTTC. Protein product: CASSTLDNPLVSVLTF.